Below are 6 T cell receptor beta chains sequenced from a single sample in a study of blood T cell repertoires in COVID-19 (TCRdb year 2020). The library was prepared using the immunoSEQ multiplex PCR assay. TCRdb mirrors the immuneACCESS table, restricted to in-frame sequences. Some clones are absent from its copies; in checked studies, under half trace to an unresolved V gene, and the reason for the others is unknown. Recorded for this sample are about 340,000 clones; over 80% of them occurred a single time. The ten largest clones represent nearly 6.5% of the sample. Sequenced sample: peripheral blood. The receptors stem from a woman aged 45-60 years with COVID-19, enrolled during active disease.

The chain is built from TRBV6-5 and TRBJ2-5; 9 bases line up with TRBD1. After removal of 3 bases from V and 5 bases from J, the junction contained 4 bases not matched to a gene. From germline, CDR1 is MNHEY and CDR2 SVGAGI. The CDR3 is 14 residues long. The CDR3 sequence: CASSYGTGSETQYF. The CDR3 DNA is TGTGCCAGCAGTTATGGGACAGGGTCGGAGACCCAGTACTTC.

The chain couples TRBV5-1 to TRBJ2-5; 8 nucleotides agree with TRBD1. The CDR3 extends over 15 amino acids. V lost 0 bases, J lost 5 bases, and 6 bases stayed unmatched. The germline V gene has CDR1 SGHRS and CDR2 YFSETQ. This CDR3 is CASSLGQGNGETQYF. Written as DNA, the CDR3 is TGCGCCAGCAGCTTGGGACAGGGGAATGGGGAGACCCAGTACTTC.

The CDR3 here is CASPGTSGYTSTDTQYF. The DNA for the CDR3 is TGTGCCAGCCCCGGGACTAGCGGATATACTAGCACAGATACGCAGTATTTT. The chain combines TRBV2 with TRBJ2-3, with 11 bases matching TRBD2. The CDR3 loop spans 17 amino acids. The germline V gene has CDR1 SNHLY and CDR2 FYNNEI. J lost 0 bases, V lost 8 bases, and 10 bases had no gene match.

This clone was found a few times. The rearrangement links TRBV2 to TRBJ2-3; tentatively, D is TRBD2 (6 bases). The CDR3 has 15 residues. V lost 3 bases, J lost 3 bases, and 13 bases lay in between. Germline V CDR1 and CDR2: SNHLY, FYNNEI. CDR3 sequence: CASSDPGVGTDTQYF. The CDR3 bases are TGTGCCAGCAGTGACCCGGGAGTGGGTACAGATACGCAGTATTTT.

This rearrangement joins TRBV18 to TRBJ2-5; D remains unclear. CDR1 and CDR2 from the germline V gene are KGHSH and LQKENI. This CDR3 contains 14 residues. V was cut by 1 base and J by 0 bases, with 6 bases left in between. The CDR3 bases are TGTGCCAGCTCACCACTCCAGAACCAAGAGACCCAGTACTTC. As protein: CASSPLQNQETQYF.

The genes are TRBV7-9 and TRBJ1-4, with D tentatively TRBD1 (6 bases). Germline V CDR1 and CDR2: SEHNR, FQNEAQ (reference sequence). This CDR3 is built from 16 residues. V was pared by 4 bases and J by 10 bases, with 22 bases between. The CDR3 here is CASSSDPQGDLGKLFF. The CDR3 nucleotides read TGTGCCAGCAGCTCGGACCCACAGGGTGATCTTGGAAAACTGTTTTTT.